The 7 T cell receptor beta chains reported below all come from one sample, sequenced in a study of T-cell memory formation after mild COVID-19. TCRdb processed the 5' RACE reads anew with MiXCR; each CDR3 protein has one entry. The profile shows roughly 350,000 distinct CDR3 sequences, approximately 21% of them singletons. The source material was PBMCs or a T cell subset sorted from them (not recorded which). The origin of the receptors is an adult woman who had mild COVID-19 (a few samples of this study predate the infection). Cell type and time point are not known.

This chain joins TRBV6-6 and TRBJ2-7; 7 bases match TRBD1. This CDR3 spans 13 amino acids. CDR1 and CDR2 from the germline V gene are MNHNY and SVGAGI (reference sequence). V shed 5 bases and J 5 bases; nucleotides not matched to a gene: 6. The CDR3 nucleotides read TGTGCCAGCAGTCCGACAGGGTCCCACGAGCAGTACTTC. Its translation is CASSPTGSHEQYF.

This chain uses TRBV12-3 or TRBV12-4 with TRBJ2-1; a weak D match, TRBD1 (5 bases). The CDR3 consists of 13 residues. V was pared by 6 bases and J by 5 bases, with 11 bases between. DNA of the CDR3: TGTGCCAGCAGCACGACAGTAGACAATGAGCAGTTCTTC. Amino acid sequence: CASSTTVDNEQFF.

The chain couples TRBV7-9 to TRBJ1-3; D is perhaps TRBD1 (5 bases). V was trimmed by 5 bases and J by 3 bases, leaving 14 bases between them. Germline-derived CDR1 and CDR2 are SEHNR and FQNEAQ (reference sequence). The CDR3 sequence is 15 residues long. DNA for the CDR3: TGTGCCAGCAGCCAACTAGACAGTTTTGGAAACACCATATATTTT. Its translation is CASSQLDSFGNTIYF.

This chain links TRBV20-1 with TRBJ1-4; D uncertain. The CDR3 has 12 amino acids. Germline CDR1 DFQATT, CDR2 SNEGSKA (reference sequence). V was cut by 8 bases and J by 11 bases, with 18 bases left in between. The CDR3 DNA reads TGCAGTACGGCACGCGGGTTCGGGAAACTGTTTTTT. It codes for CSTARGFGKLFF.

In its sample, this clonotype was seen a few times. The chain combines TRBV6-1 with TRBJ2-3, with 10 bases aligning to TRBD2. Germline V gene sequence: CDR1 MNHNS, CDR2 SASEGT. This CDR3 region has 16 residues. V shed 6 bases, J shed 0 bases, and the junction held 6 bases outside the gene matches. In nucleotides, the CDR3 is TGTGCCAGCAGAAGAAGCGGGGGGGCAAGCACAGATACGCAGTATTTT. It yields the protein CASRRSGGASTDTQYF.

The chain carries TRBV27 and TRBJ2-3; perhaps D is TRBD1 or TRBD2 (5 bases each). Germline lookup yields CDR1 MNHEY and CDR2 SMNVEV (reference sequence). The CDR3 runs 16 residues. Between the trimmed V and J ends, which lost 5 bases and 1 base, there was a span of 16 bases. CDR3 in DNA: TGTGCCAGCAGTCCTGGCTTCGTGGGGGGCACAGATACGCAGTATTTT. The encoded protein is CASSPGFVGGTDTQYF.

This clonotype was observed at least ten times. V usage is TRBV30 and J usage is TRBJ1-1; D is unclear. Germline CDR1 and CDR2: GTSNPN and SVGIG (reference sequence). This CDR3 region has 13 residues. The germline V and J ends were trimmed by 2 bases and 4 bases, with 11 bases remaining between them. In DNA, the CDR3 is TGTGCCTGGAGTCGGGATCGGGGCACTGAAGCTTTCTTT. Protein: CAWSRDRGTEAFF.